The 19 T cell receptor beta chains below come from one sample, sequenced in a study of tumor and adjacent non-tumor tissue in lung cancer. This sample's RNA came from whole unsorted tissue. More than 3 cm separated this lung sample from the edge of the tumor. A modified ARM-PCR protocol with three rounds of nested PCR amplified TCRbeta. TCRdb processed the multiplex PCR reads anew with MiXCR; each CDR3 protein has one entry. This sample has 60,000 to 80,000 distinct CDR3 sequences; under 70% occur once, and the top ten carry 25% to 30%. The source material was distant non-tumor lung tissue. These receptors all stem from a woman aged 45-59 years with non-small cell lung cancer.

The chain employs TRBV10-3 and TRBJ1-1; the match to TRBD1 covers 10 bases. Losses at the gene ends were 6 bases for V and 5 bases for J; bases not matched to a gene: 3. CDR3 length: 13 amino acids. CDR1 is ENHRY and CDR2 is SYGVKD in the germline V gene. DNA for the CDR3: TGTGCCATCAGACCGGGACAGGGGACTGAAGCTTTCTTT. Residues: CAIRPGQGTEAFF.

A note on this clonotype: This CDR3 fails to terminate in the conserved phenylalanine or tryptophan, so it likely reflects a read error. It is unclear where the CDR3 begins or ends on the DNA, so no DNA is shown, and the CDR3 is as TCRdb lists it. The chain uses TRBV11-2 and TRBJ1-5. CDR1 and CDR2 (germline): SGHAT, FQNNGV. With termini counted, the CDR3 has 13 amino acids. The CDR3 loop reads CASSLDRNQPQHL.

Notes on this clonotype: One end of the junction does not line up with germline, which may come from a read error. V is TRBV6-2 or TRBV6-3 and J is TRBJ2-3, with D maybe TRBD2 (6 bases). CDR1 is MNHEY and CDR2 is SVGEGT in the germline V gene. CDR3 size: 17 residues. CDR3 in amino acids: CVSGYSGRAGPWDTQYF. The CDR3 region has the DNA TGTGTCAGCGGTTACTCTGGCCGGGCGGGACCCTGGGATACGCAGTATTTT.

The CDR3 here is CASSLGFRDKVAKNIQYF. CDR3 bases: TGTGCCAGCAGCTTAGGATTCCGGGACAAAGTAGCCAAAAACATTCAGTACTTC. This chain links TRBV11-2 with TRBJ2-4, with D maybe TRBD1 (6 bases). Deletions cut 1 base from V and 0 bases from J, with 16 bases between. The CDR3 totals 18 residues. The germline V gene encodes CDR1 SGHAT and CDR2 FQNNGV.

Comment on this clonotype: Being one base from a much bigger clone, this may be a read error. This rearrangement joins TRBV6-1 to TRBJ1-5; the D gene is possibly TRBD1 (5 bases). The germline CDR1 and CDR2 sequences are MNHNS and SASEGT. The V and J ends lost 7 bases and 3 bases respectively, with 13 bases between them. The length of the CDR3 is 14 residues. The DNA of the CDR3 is TGTGCCAGCAACCTAGGGGTGTTCAATCAGCCCCAGCATTTT. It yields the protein CASNLGVFNQPQHF.

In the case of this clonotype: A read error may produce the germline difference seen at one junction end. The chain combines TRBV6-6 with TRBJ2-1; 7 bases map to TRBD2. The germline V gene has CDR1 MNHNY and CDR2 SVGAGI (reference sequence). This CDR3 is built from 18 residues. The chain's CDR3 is CVSSYPETPPLGRDEQFF. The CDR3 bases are TGTGTCAGCAGTTACCCCGAAACCCCCCCGTTAGGGAGGGATGAGCAGTTCTTC.

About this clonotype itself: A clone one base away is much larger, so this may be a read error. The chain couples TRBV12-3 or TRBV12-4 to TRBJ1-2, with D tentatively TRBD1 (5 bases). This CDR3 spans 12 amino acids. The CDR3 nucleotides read TGTGCCAGAAGTTTATTAAGGGACCGCTACACCTTC. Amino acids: CARSLLRDRYTF.

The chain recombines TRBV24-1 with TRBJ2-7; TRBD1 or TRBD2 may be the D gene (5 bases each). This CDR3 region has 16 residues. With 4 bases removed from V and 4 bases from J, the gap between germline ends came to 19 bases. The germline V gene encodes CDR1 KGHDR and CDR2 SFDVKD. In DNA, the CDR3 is TGTGCCACCAGTGACTCGCGAGAGGGGAAGTGGTACGAGCAGTACTTC. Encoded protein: CATSDSREGKWYEQYF.

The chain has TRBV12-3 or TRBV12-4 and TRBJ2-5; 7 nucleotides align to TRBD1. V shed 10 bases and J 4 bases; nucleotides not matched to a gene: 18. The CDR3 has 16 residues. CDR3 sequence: CANCRNRGPLSETQYF. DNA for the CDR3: TGTGCCAACTGTCGCAACAGGGGACCTTTATCAGAGACCCAGTACTTC.

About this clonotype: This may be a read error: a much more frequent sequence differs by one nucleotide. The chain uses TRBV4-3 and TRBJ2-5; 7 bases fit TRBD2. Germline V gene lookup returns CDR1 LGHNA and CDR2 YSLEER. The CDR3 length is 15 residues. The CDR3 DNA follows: TGCGCCAGCAACCAAGATCTCGGCGGGAGAGAGACCCAGTACTTC. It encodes CASNQDLGGRETQYF.

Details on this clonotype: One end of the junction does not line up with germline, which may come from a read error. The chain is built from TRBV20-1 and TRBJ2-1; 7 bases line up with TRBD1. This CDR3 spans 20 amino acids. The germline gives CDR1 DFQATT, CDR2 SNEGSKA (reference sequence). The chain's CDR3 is CSARQQGLRSLSSSFNEQFF. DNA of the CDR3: TGCAGTGCTAGACAACAGGGGTTACGGAGTCTTTCCAGCTCCTTCAATGAGCAGTTCTTC.

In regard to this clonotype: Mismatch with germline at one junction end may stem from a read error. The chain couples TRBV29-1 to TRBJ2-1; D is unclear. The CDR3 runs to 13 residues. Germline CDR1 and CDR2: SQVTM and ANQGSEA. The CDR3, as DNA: TGCAGCATTGAAGATACCGCGTACAATGAGCAGTTTTTC. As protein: CSIEDTAYNEQFF.

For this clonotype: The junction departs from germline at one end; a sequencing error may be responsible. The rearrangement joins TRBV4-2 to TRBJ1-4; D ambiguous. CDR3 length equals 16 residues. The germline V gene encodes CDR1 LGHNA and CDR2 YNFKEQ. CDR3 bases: TGTGCCAGCAGTCAAGCTTCGTTGGAGCTTGGAGAAAATCTGTTTTTT. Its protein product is CASSQASLELGENLFF.

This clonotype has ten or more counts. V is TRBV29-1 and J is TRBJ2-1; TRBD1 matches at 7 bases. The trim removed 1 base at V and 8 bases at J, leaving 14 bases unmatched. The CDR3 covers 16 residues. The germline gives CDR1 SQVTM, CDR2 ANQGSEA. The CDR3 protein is CSVEGNRQGRWDEQFF. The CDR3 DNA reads TGCAGCGTTGAAGGGAATAGACAGGGAAGGTGGGATGAGCAGTTCTTC.

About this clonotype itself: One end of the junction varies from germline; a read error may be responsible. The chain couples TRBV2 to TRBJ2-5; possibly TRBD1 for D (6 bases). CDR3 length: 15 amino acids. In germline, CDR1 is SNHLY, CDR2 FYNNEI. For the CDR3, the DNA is TGTGCCAGCAGAGAAGTGGGGGCTCGGAAAGAGACCCAGTACTTC. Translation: CASREVGARKETQYF.

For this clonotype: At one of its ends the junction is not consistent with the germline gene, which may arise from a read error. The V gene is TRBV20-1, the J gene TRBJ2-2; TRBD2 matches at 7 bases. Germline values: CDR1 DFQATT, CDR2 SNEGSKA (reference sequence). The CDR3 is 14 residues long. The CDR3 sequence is CSAGAGSNTGKLFF. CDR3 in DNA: TGCAGTGCTGGAGCGGGGAGCAACACCGGGAAGCTGTTTTTT.

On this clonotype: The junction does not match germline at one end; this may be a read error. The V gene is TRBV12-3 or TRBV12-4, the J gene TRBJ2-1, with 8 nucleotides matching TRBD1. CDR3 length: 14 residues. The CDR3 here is CANSPRTGQNEKFF. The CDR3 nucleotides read TGTGCCAACAGCCCCCGGACAGGGCAGAATGAGAAGTTCTTC.

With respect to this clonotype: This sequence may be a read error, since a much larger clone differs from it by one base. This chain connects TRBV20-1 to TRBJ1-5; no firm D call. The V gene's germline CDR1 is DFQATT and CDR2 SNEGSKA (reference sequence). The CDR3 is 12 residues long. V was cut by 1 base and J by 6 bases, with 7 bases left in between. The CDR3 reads CSARVVTQPQHF. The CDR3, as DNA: TGCAGTGCTAGAGTCGTGACTCAGCCCCAGCATTTT.

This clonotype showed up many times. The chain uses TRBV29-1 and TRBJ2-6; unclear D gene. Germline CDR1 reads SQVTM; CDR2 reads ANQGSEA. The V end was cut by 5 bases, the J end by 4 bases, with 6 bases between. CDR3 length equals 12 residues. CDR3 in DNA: TGCAGCGTTCGGGTGGGGGCCAACGTCCTGACTTTC. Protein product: CSVRVGANVLTF.